Listed below are T cell receptor beta chains from one sample, sequenced in a study of T cells after yellow fever vaccination. TCRdb analysed the 5' RACE reads with MiXCR anew, one entry per CDR3 protein. The table lists hundreds of thousands of distinct CDR3 sequences, roughly 12% of them singletons. The starting material was PBMCs, obtained on the day of the yellow fever booster vaccination. Receptor source: a man aged 25 to 40 who received the YFV17D yellow fever vaccine. CDR3s include the opening cysteine and the closing phenylalanine or tryptophan. Fields, in order: clone size, D gene, V gene, J gene, CDR3 protein, CDR3 DNA. A D gene is named only where the DNA matches it firmly. Clone size is stated in some rows and not others, as once, few, many or a class when expanded.

abundance: -
d_gene: -
v_gene: TRBV12-3/TRBV12-4
j_gene: TRBJ2-5
CDR3aa: CASSKIRGGRETQYF
CDR3nt: TGTGCCAGCAGCAAAATCAGGGGGGGACGCGAGACCCAGTACTTC

abundance: -
d_gene: TRBD2
v_gene: TRBV7-6
j_gene: TRBJ2-1
CDR3aa: CASSLMFVLAAPNEQFF
CDR3nt: TGTGCCAGCAGCTTAATGTTTGTACTAGCGGCCCCAAATGAGCAGTTCTTC

abundance: -
d_gene: -
v_gene: TRBV28
j_gene: TRBJ1-1
CDR3aa: CASSLAPLATEAFF
CDR3nt: TGTGCCAGCAGTTTGGCCCCTTTGGCCACTGAAGCTTTCTTT

abundance: few
d_gene: TRBD2
v_gene: TRBV25-1
j_gene: TRBJ2-5
CDR3aa: CASSDNLASGRVRETQYF
CDR3nt: TGTGCCAGCAGTGACAATTTGGCTAGCGGGAGGGTGCGAGAGACCCAGTACTTC

abundance: -
d_gene: -
v_gene: TRBV12-3/TRBV12-4
j_gene: TRBJ2-4
CDR3aa: CASSFLAGAKNIQYF
CDR3nt: TGTGCCAGCAGTTTTCTCGCTGGGGCCAAAAACATTCAGTACTTC

abundance: -
d_gene: TRBD1
v_gene: TRBV5-1
j_gene: TRBJ2-7
CDR3aa: CASSVGQSHSEQYF
CDR3nt: TGCGCCAGCAGCGTGGGACAGTCCCACTCCGAGCAGTACTTC

abundance: -
d_gene: -
v_gene: TRBV29-1
j_gene: TRBJ1-3
CDR3aa: CSVWTAGNTIYF
CDR3nt: TGCAGCGTTTGGACAGCTGGAAACACCATATATTTT

abundance: few
d_gene: -
v_gene: TRBV6-6
j_gene: TRBJ1-1
CDR3aa: CASSKDSHTEAFF
CDR3nt: TGTGCCAGCAGTAAGGACAGCCACACTGAAGCTTTCTTT

abundance: few
d_gene: -
v_gene: TRBV12-3/TRBV12-4
j_gene: TRBJ2-5
CDR3aa: CASCPSTQETQYF
CDR3nt: TGTGCCAGCTGCCCGAGTACCCAAGAGACCCAGTACTTC

abundance: -
d_gene: TRBD2
v_gene: TRBV6-2/TRBV6-3
j_gene: TRBJ2-1
CDR3aa: CASSTGLAGWPEQFF
CDR3nt: TGTGCCAGCAGTACGGGACTAGCGGGGTGGCCTGAGCAGTTCTTC

abundance: -
d_gene: -
v_gene: TRBV4-2
j_gene: TRBJ1-4
CDR3aa: CASSQRRGTANEKLFF
CDR3nt: TGTGCCAGCAGCCAGCGGCGGGGGACGGCTAATGAAAAACTGTTTTTT

abundance: few
d_gene: -
v_gene: TRBV3-1
j_gene: TRBJ2-4
CDR3aa: CASSQAGQRFF
CDR3nt: TGTGCCAGCAGCCAGGCGGGACAGAGGTTCTTC

abundance: few
d_gene: -
v_gene: TRBV29-1
j_gene: TRBJ1-3
CDR3aa: CSATTDSGNTIYF
CDR3nt: TGCAGCGCCACGACAGACTCTGGAAACACCATATATTTT

abundance: few
d_gene: TRBD2
v_gene: TRBV6-5
j_gene: TRBJ2-1
CDR3aa: CASSSRLAGGNEQFF
CDR3nt: TGTGCCAGCAGTTCCCGACTAGCGGGAGGCAATGAGCAGTTCTTC

abundance: few
d_gene: -
v_gene: TRBV10-3
j_gene: TRBJ2-7
CDR3aa: CAISESSGPWEQYF
CDR3nt: TGTGCCATCAGTGAGTCTAGCGGACCTTGGGAGCAGTACTTC

abundance: few
d_gene: TRBD2
v_gene: TRBV7-3
j_gene: TRBJ2-5
CDR3aa: CASSYTGTSTETQYF
CDR3nt: TGTGCCAGCAGCTATACCGGGACTAGTACAGAGACCCAGTACTTC